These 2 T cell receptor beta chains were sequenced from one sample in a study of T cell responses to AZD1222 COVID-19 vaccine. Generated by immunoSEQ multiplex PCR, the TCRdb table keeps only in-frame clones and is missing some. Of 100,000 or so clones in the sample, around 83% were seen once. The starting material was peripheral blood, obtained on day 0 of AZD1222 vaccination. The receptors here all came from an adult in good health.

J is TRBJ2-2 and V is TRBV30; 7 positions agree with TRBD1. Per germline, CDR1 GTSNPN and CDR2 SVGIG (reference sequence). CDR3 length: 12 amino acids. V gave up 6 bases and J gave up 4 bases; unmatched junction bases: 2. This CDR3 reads CACGQATGELFF. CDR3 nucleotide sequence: TGTGCCTGTGGACAGGCCACCGGGGAGCTGTTTTTT.

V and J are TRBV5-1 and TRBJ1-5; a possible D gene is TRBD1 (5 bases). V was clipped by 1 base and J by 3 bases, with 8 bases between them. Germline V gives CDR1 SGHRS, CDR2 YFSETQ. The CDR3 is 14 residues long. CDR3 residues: CASSLTGDNQPQHF. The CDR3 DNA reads TGCGCCAGCAGCTTGACGGGGGACAATCAGCCCCAGCATTTT.